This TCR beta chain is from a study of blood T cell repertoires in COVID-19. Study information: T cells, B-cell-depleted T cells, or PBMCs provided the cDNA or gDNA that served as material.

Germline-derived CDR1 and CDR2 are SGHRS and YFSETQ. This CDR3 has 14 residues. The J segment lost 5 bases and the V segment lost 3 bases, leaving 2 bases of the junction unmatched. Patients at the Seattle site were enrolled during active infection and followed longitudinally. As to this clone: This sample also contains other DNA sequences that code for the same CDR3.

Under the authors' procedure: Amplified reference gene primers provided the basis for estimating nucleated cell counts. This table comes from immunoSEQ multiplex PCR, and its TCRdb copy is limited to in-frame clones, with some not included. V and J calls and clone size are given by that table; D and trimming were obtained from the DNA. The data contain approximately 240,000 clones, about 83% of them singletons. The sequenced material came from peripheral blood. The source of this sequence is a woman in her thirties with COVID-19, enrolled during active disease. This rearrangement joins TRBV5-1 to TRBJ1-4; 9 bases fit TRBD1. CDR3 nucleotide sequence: TGCGCCAGCAGCTCCGGGACAGGGAATGAAAAACTGTTTTTT. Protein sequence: CASSSGTGNEKLFF.